The 10 T cell receptor beta chains reported below all come from one sample, sequenced in a study of CD8 T cells in ankylosing spondylitis. Study-level findings and limits: Characteristic, it appeared, of ankylosing spondylitis blood was a TCR beta motif of 7 or 8 highly homologous variants.

Their specific antigens are unknown. TCRdb re-called the 5' RACE reads with MiXCR, one entry per CDR3 protein. The sample records just under 550,000 distinct CDR3 sequences, more than 9.5% being singletons. The specimen was blood, either unsorted or a sorted T cell fraction (not recorded which). These TCRs come from a male donor with ankylosing spondylitis.

This clonotype was counted between two and nine times. CDR3 amino acids: CASSLEDRGRETQYF. For the CDR3, the DNA is TGTGCCAGCAGCTTGGAGGACAGGGGGCGAGAGACCCAGTACTTC. This rearrangement joins TRBV5-5 to TRBJ2-5, with 11 bases identical to TRBD1. The junction had 2 bases not matched to a gene; V was cut back by 0 bases and J by 4 bases. CDR1 is SGHKS and CDR2 is YYEKEE in the germline V gene (reference sequence). This CDR3 is built from 15 residues. Looking up the rest from reference TRBV5-5 and TRBJ2-5 gives the full variable domain: DAGVTQSPTHLIKTRGQQVTLRCSPISGHKSVSWYQQVLGQGPQFIFQYYEKEERGRGNFPDRFSARQFPNYSSELNVNALLLGDSALYLCASSLEDRGRETQYFGPGTRLLVL.

This clonotype turned up a few times. The chain links TRBV7-6 to TRBJ2-5; perhaps D is TRBD1 or TRBD2 (5 bases each). Germline V lookup: CDR1 SGHVS, CDR2 FNYEAQ. This CDR3 spans 15 amino acids. V lost 7 bases, J lost 1 base, and 16 bases lay in between. The CDR3 DNA follows: TGTGCCAGCATTCTCATGGCCGGGACCCAAGAGACCCAGTACTTC. It encodes CASILMAGTQETQYF.

This chain connects TRBV3-1 to TRBJ2-5; the D gene is possibly TRBD2 (6 bases). Trimming removed 1 base at V and 0 bases at J, with 12 bases between. Germline CDR1 and CDR2: LGHDT and YNNKEL (reference sequence). The CDR3 covers 16 residues. CDR3 region: CASSQGASDYQETQYF. In nucleotides, the CDR3 is TGTGCCAGCAGCCAAGGAGCTAGCGACTACCAAGAGACCCAGTACTTC.

The J gene is TRBJ2-1, the V gene TRBV3-1, with D perhaps matching TRBD2 (6 bases). In germline, CDR1 is LGHDT, CDR2 YNNKEL (reference sequence). The CDR3 extends over 16 amino acids. The V and J ends lost 3 bases and 7 bases respectively, with 19 bases between them. The chain's CDR3 is CASSHPGGAGRNEQFF. In DNA, the CDR3 is TGTGCCAGCAGCCACCCCGGGGGTGCGGGGAGGAATGAGCAGTTCTTC.

This chain joins TRBV6-6 and TRBJ1-2; D uncertain. This CDR3 is 13 amino acids long. Germline CDR1 MNHNY, CDR2 SVGAGI (reference sequence). Trimming shortened V by 3 bases and J by 6 bases, and 11 bases separated the two germline ends. Written as DNA, the CDR3 is TGTGCCAGCAGTTATTCGCCTGGGGATGGCTACACCTTC. As protein: CASSYSPGDGYTF.

The chain combines TRBV6-5 with TRBJ1-2; no clear D gene. The germline CDR1 and CDR2 sequences are MNHEY and SVGAGI. The CDR3 has 15 amino acids. V was shortened by 2 bases and J by 5 bases, with 15 bases between the two germline ends. The CDR3 loop reads CASSYTPGENYGYTF. In nucleotides, the CDR3 is TGTGCCAGCAGTTACACCCCGGGTGAGAATTATGGCTACACCTTC.

As to this clonotype: In this CDR3 the conserved last residue, phenylalanine or tryptophan, is missing, so a read error is likely. This chain connects TRBV7-6 to TRBJ2-1; D remains unclear. Trimming stripped 1 base from V and 3 bases from J, with 13 bases between. CDR3 length: 16 amino acids. The V gene's germline CDR1 is SGHVS and CDR2 FNYEAQ. The CDR3 spells CASSLVDRLYYNEQFI. The CDR3 DNA follows: TGTGCCAGCAGCTTAGTAGACCGCCTCTACTACAATGAGCAGTTCATC.

The rearrangement joins TRBV7-9 to TRBJ1-1, with 7 bases matching TRBD1. This CDR3 comprises 12 residues. The ends lost 1 base at V and 10 bases at J; junction bases unmatched: 3. Germline V CDR1 and CDR2: SEHNR, FQNEAQ (reference sequence). The CDR3 sequence is CASSLDRGRAFF. In DNA form, the CDR3 reads TGTGCCAGCAGCTTAGACAGGGGAAGAGCTTTCTTT.

The chain couples TRBV29-1 to TRBJ1-1; D gene unclear. From germline, CDR1 is SQVTM and CDR2 ANQGSEA. Trimming left V 6 bases short and J 7 bases short, with 12 bases between. This CDR3 comprises 11 residues. The CDR3 reads CSVFGPDEAFF. The CDR3 DNA reads TGCAGCGTCTTCGGGCCGGATGAAGCTTTCTTT.

The V call is TRBV7-6, the J call TRBJ1-1; no reliable D call. V was clipped by 2 bases and J by 5 bases, with 12 bases between them. This CDR3 has 14 amino acids. CDR1 is SGHVS, CDR2 FNYEAQ, per germline. CDR3 nucleotide sequence: TGTGCCAGCAGCTTAATAGGGTTAGGAACTGAAGCTTTCTTT. Its translation: CASSLIGLGTEAFF. The full variable domain, rest sourced from reference TRBV7-6 and TRBJ1-1, is GAGVSQSPRYKVTKRGQDVALRCDPISGHVSLYWYRQALGQGPEFLTYFNYEAQQDKSGLPNDRFSAERPEGSISTLTIQRTEQRDSAMYRCASSLIGLGTEAFFGQGTRLTVV.